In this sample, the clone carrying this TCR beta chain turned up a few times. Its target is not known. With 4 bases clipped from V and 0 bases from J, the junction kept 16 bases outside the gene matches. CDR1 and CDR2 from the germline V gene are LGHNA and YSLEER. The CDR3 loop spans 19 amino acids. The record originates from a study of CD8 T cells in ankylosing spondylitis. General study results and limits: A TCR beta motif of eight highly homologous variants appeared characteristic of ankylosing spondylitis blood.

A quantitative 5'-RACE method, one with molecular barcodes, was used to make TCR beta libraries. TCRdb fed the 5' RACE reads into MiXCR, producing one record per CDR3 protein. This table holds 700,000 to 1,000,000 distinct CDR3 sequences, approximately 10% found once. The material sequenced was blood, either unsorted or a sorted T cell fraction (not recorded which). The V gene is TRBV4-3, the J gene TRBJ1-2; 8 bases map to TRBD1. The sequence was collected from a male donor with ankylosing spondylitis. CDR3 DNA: TGCGCCAGCAGCCCCCGGGTTGGACAGGGCCGAGGGGCTAACTATGGCTACACCTTC. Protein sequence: CASSPRVGQGRGANYGYTF.